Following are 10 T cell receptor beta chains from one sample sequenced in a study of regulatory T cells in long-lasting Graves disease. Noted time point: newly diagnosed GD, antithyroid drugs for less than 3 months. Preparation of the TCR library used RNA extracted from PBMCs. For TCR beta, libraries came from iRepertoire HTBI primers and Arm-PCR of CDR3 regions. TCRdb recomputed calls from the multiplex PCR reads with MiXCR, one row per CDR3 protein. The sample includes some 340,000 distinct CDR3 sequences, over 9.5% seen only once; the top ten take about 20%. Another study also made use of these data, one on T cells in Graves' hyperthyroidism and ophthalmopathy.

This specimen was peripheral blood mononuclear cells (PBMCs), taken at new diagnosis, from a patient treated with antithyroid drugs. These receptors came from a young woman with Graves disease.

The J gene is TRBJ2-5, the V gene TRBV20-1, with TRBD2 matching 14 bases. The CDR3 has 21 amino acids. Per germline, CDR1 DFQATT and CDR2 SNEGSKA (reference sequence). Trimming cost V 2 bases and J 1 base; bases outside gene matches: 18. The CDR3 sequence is CSARSHYGTSGRGGPQETQYF. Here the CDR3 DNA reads TGCAGTGCTAGAAGTCACTATGGGACTAGCGGGAGAGGGGGACCCCAAGAGACCCAGTACTTC.

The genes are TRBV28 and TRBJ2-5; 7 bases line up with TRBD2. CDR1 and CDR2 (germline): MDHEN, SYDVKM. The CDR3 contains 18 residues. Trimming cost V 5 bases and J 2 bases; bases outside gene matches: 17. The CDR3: CASSEPRRAGEGQETQYF. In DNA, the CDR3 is TGTGCCAGCAGTGAACCCCGCCGGGCGGGGGAGGGGCAAGAGACCCAGTACTTC.

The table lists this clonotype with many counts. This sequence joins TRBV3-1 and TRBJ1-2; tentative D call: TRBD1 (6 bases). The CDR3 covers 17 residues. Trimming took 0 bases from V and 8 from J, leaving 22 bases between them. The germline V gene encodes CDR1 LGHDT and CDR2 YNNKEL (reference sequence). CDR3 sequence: CASSQDRNPGAQQGYTF. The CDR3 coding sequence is TGTGCCAGCAGCCAAGATCGGAACCCAGGGGCCCAGCAGGGCTACACCTTC.

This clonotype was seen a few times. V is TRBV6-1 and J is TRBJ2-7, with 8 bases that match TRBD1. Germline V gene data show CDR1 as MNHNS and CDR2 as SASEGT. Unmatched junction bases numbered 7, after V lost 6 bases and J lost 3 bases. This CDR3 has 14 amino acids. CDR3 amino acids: CASSRPGQVYEQYF. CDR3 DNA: TGTGCCAGCAGCCGACCGGGACAGGTCTACGAGCAGTACTTC.

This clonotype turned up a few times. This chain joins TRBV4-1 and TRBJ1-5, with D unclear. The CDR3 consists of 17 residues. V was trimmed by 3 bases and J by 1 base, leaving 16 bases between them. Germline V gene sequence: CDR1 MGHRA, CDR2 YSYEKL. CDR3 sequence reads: CASSQGALWGSNQPQHF. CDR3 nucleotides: TGCGCCAGCAGCCAGGGTGCTTTGTGGGGAAGCAATCAGCCCCAGCATTTT.

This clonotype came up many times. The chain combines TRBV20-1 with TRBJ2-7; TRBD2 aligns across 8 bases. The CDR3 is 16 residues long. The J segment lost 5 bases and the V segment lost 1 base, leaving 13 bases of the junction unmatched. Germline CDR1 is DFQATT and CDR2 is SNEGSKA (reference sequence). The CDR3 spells CSARVYQAGEFNEQYF. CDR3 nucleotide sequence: TGCAGTGCTAGAGTTTACCAAGCGGGAGAGTTCAACGAGCAGTACTTC.

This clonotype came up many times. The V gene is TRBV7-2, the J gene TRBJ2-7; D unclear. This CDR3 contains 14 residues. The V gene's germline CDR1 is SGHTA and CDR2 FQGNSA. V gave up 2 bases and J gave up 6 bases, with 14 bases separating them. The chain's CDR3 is CASSLLFSRGEQYF. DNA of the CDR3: TGTGCCAGCAGCTTATTATTCTCCCGTGGCGAGCAGTACTTC.

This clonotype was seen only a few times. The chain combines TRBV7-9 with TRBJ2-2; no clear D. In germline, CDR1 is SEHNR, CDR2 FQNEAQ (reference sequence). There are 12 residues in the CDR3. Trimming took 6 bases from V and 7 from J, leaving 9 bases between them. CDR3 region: CASRRSIGELFF. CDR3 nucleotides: TGTGCCAGCAGGCGAAGCATCGGGGAGCTGTTTTTT.

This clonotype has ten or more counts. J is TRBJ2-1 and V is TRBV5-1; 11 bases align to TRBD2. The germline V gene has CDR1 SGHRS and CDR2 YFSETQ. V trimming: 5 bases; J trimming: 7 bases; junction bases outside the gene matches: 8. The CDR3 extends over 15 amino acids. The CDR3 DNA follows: TGCGCCAGCAGTCTCTTAGCGGGAGGGTATAATGAGCAGTTCTTC. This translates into CASSLLAGGYNEQFF.

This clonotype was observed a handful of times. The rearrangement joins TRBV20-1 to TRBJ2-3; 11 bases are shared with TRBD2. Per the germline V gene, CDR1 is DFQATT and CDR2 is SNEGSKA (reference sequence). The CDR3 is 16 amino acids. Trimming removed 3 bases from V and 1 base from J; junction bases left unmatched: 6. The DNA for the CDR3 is TGCAGTGCTAGGGTCGTTAGCGGGGGGGGCACAGATACGCAGTATTTT. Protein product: CSARVVSGGGTDTQYF.